This T cell receptor (beta chain) was sequenced during a study of T cells in Graves' hyperthyroidism and ophthalmopathy. Remarks on this clonotype: A single base separates this from a much larger clone, so it may be a read error.

With V trimmed by 1 base and J by 5 bases, 7 bases remained unmatched. Germline lookup yields CDR1 SEHNR and CDR2 FQNEAQ (reference sequence). The length of the CDR3 is 15 residues. Amplified TCR beta CDR3 regions derived from RNA transcripts. The HTBI primer set drove a first-round RT-PCR of the TCR CDR3. A single record per CDR3 protein comes from TCRdb applying MiXCR to the multiplex PCR reads. The table includes about 300,000 distinct CDR3 sequences, 13% detected once. Together with thyroid ultrasound, orbital computed tomography, serum thyroxine and TRAb, clinical symptoms were used for diagnoses. At first hyperthyroidism diagnosis, before any ophthalmopathy symptoms, the blood sample was collected.

The TCR originated in a woman in her twenties or thirties with Graves' hyperthyroidism that later progressed to Graves' ophthalmopathy. The gene calls are TRBV7-9 and TRBJ2-5, with TRBD1 matching over 7 bases. Specimen: blood. CDR3 sequence: CASSLGGQCWETQYF. The DNA of the CDR3 is TGTGCCAGCAGCTTAGGGGGACAGTGTTGGGAGACCCAGTACTTC.